This T cell receptor beta chain was recorded in a study of technical replicates of blood from a few donors. The CDR3 runs 13 residues. V was trimmed by 9 bases and J by 4 bases, leaving 15 bases between them. Germline V lookup: CDR1 WNHNN, CDR2 SYGVQD (reference sequence). Profiling relied on immunoSEQ multiplex PCR, and the TCRdb table lists in-frame clones only, not all of them. Altogether more than 95,000 clones are present, 95% being singletons, with the ten largest covering 0.2% to 0.25%. Sequencing used T cells isolated from PBMCs. This chain uses TRBV10-1 with TRBJ1-1; no firm D call. This receptor was identified in a human donor in good health. The CDR3 reads CASWSGGGTEAFF. The CDR3 DNA follows: TGCGCCAGTTGGAGCGGTGGTGGCACTGAAGCTTTCTTT.